Below, 32 T cell receptor beta chains from the same sample are listed, as sequenced in a study of chemoradiotherapy in HPV16-positive cancers. TCRdb keeps only in-frame clones here, not all; method: immunoSEQ multiplex PCR. Among 30,000 to 35,000 clones, around 80% were seen once, and the ten largest hold less than 5%. This material consisted of blood, taken from a patient who underwent chemoradiotherapy. The receptors stem from a human donor with HPV-associated anogenital cancer.

The V and J genes are TRBV7-2 and TRBJ2-2; TRBD2 agrees at 7 bases. There are 16 residues in the CDR3. With V trimmed by 6 bases and J by 6 bases, 13 bases remained unmatched. Germline loops: CDR1 SGHTA, CDR2 FQGNSA. Here the CDR3 DNA reads TGTGCCAGCAGTAGCCCCGGGGGGATAACACCCGGGGAGCTGTTTTTT. This encodes CASSSPGGITPGELFF.

This clone was detected only a few times. The gene calls are TRBV18 and TRBJ2-7, with D uncertain. CDR1 is KGHSH, CDR2 LQKENI, per germline. Trimming stripped 0 bases from V and 2 bases from J, with 5 bases between. The CDR3 spans 13 residues. Written as DNA, the CDR3 is TGTGCCAGCTCACCACCTCAGACCTACGAGCAGTACTTC. It is translated as CASSPPQTYEQYF.

The chain couples TRBV6-5 to TRBJ1-2, with D possibly matching TRBD1 (6 bases). Germline V gene lookup returns CDR1 MNHEY and CDR2 SVGAGI. This CDR3 spans 12 amino acids. Trimming removed 5 bases at V and 8 bases at J, with 12 bases between. CDR3 sequence (DNA): TGTGCCAGCAGTCAGCACAGGGACGGCTACACCTTC. Translated, it gives CASSQHRDGYTF.

The CDR3 here is CASSITGGNYGYTF. DNA of the CDR3: TGTGCCAGCAGTATCACAGGGGGGAACTATGGCTACACCTTC. This chain uses TRBV6-1 with TRBJ1-2; 8 bases agree with TRBD1. The CDR3 is made up of 14 amino acids. The junction had 4 bases not matched to a gene; V was cut back by 5 bases and J by 2 bases. In germline, CDR1 is MNHNS, CDR2 SASEGT.

This clone appeared a few times. The chain uses TRBV29-1 and TRBJ2-7; 9 nucleotides line up with TRBD1. V was pared by 8 bases and J by 2 bases, with 7 bases of the junction left unmatched. The germline V gene has CDR1 SQVTM and CDR2 ANQGSEA. This CDR3 region has 13 residues. CDR3 residues: CSFQGQGPYEQYF. In DNA, the CDR3 is TGCAGCTTCCAGGGACAGGGACCCTACGAGCAGTACTTC.

The genes are TRBV10-3 and TRBJ1-4, with 11 nucleotides matching TRBD1. CDR1 and CDR2 from the germline V gene are ENHRY and SYGVKD. There are 14 residues in the CDR3. V shed 5 bases, J shed 7 bases, and the junction held 3 bases outside the gene matches. The CDR3 reads CAISRTGGTEKLFF. CDR3 DNA: TGTGCCATCAGTCGGACAGGGGGCACTGAAAAACTGTTTTTT.

The chain has TRBV10-3 and TRBJ2-3; no definite D call. Germline V CDR1 and CDR2: ENHRY, SYGVKD. The CDR3 runs 13 residues. Trimming left V 11 bases short and J 2 bases short, with 14 bases between. The DNA of the CDR3 is TGTGCCGCCGCTTCCCTGGACACAGATACGCAGTATTTT. Encoded protein: CAAASLDTDTQYF.

The rearrangement joins TRBV5-6 to TRBJ2-2, with D possibly being TRBD2 (5 bases). The germline V gene has CDR1 SGHDT and CDR2 YYEEEE. V dropped 5 bases and J dropped 0 bases, with 14 bases sitting between them. The CDR3 is 16 amino acids. The CDR3 sequence is CASSPSGSTNTGELFF. In DNA, the CDR3 is TGTGCCAGCAGTCCAAGCGGCAGTACGAACACCGGGGAGCTGTTTTTT.

This chain uses TRBV7-2 with TRBJ2-7; 10 nucleotides align to TRBD2. CDR1 and CDR2 from the germline V gene are SGHTA and FQGNSA. J lost 0 bases, V lost 5 bases, and 4 bases had no gene match. This CDR3 has 15 residues. The CDR3 protein is CASSLSGGISYEQYF. As DNA, the CDR3 is TGTGCCAGCAGCCTTAGCGGGGGGATCTCCTACGAGCAGTACTTC.

The genes are TRBV27 and TRBJ1-2, with D possibly matching TRBD1 (5 bases). Germline assignment: CDR1 MNHEY and CDR2 SMNVEV (reference sequence). The V end was cut by 4 bases, the J end by 4 bases, with 10 bases between. This CDR3 contains 13 residues. DNA of the CDR3: TGTGCCAGCAGTTCGTCGGGGACCTATGGCTACACCTTC. Protein product: CASSSSGTYGYTF.

This chain's CDR3 is CAWSRGRRGGVGVYGYTF. Written as DNA, the CDR3 is TGTGCCTGGAGCAGGGGGCGGCGTGGTGGCGTGGGGGTCTATGGCTACACCTTC. The V call is TRBV30, the J call TRBJ1-2; 8 nucleotides agree with TRBD1. V lost 3 bases, J lost 4 bases, and 19 bases stayed unmatched. The CDR3 is 18 residues long. The germline gives CDR1 GTSNPN, CDR2 SVGIG (reference sequence). Full variable domain (outside the CDR3, taken from reference TRBV30 and TRBJ1-2): SQTIHQWPATLVQPVGSPLSLECTVEGTSNPNLYWYRQAAGRGLQLLFYSVGIGQISSEVPQNLSASRPQDRQFILSSKKLLLSDSGFYLCAWSRGRRGGVGVYGYTFGSGTRLTVV.

The chain couples TRBV9 to TRBJ1-2, with a tentative D call TRBD1 (5 bases). Germline loops: CDR1 SGDLS, CDR2 YYNGEE. The CDR3 totals 15 residues. The germline V and J ends were trimmed by 3 bases and 4 bases, with 16 bases remaining between them. The CDR3 loop is CASSARRGMGYGYTF. The CDR3 DNA reads TGTGCCAGCAGCGCCCGGCGGGGCATGGGCTATGGCTACACCTTC.

The chain links TRBV29-1 to TRBJ2-2; D not resolved. In germline, CDR1 is SQVTM, CDR2 ANQGSEA. Trimming stripped 5 bases from V and 4 bases from J, with 14 bases between. This CDR3 has 14 residues. The CDR3 loop reads CSVRRLDSTGELFF. DNA for the CDR3: TGCAGCGTTCGACGCCTGGATTCCACCGGGGAGCTGTTTTTT.

The rearrangement links TRBV19 to TRBJ1-5, with TRBD1 matching over 8 bases. Germline-derived CDR1 and CDR2 are LNHDA and SQIVND (reference sequence). CDR3 size: 15 residues. Trimming took 5 bases from V and 5 from J; bases not matched to a gene: 8. This CDR3 is CASSSLDRGYQPQHF. CDR3 sequence (DNA): TGTGCCAGTAGTTCCCTTGACAGGGGCTATCAGCCCCAGCATTTT.

The genes are TRBV18 and TRBJ1-1; possible D gene TRBD1, 5 bases. The CDR3 length is 14 residues. Trimming shortened V by 3 bases and J by 2 bases, and 10 bases separated the two germline ends. The germline V gene has CDR1 KGHSH and CDR2 LQKENI. CDR3 bases: TGTGCCAGCTCACCGACAGCGGATAACACTGAAGCTTTCTTT. Protein sequence: CASSPTADNTEAFF.

V gene TRBV11-3 combines with J gene TRBJ2-1; 16 bases fit TRBD2. CDR1 SGHNT and CDR2 YENEEA come from the germline V gene. V was clipped by 5 bases and J by 9 bases; unmatched bases: 7. The CDR3 consists of 16 residues. The CDR3 sequence is CASSGAGLAGGGEQFF. The DNA of the CDR3 is TGTGCCAGCAGCGGAGCGGGACTAGCGGGGGGGGGTGAGCAGTTCTTC.

V usage is TRBV5-1 and J usage is TRBJ2-2; the D call may be TRBD1 or TRBD2 (5 bases each). The V and J ends lost 4 bases and 0 bases respectively, with 10 bases between them. The CDR3 sequence is 15 residues long. Germline V gives CDR1 SGHRS, CDR2 YFSETQ. The CDR3: CASSLGPTNTGELFF. The DNA of the CDR3 is TGCGCCAGCAGCCTGGGACCGACGAACACCGGGGAGCTGTTTTTT.

The V gene is TRBV5-6, the J gene TRBJ2-7; tentative D call: TRBD2 (5 bases). The CDR3 is 14 amino acids. Germline CDR1 reads SGHDT; CDR2 reads YYEEEE. Trimming pared 0 bases from V and 0 bases from J, leaving 7 bases between. The CDR3 is CASSLARDSYEQYF. DNA for the CDR3: TGTGCCAGCAGCTTGGCCCGGGACTCCTACGAGCAGTACTTC. The variable domain in full, completed from reference TRBV5-6 and TRBJ2-7, reads DAGVTQSPTHLIKTRGQQVTLRCSPKSGHDTVSWYQQALGQGPQFIFQYYEEEERQRGNFPDRFSGHQFPNYSSELNVNALLLGDSALYLCASSLARDSYEQYFGPGTRLTVT.

This chain uses TRBV7-3 with TRBJ2-3; D remains unclear. Trimming shortened V by 2 bases and J by 4 bases, and 4 bases separated the two germline ends. The germline CDR1 and CDR2 sequences are SGHTA and FQGTGA. This CDR3 is 12 amino acids long. The CDR3 region has the DNA TGTGCCAGCAGCTTAGGTCCAGATACGCAGTATTTT. It specifies CASSLGPDTQYF.

The chain recombines TRBV29-1 with TRBJ2-3; 8 bases fit TRBD2. The V and J ends lost 3 bases and 5 bases, in that order; junction bases with no gene match: 4. Germline V gene lookup returns CDR1 SQVTM and CDR2 ANQGSEA. CDR3 length: 13 amino acids. The DNA for the CDR3 is TGCAGCGTTGACGGAGCGGGGGTAGATACGCAGTATTTT. Translated: CSVDGAGVDTQYF.

This clone was counted between two and nine times. The rearrangement links TRBV7-9 to TRBJ2-2, with D perhaps matching TRBD2 (6 bases). The V gene's germline CDR1 is SEHNR and CDR2 FQNEAQ (reference sequence). Trimming shortened V by 2 bases and J by 7 bases, and 8 bases separated the two germline ends. CDR3 length equals 13 residues. The CDR3 is CASSLRGIGELFF. The DNA for the CDR3 is TGTGCCAGCAGCTTACGGGGGATCGGGGAGCTGTTTTTT.

This chain links TRBV10-2 with TRBJ1-4, with 8 bases matching TRBD1. CDR1 and CDR2 (germline): WSHSY, SAAADI. V was pared by 6 bases and J by 0 bases, with 0 bases of the junction left unmatched. The CDR3 sequence is 14 residues long. CDR3 amino acids: CASRQGATNEKLFF. In nucleotides, the CDR3 is TGCGCCAGCAGACAGGGGGCAACTAATGAAAAACTGTTTTTT.

The CDR3 spells CASRGGREKLFF. CDR3 coding DNA: TGTGCCAGCAGGGGGGGCCGGGAAAAACTGTTTTTT. This sequence joins TRBV7-2 and TRBJ1-4, with a possible D match to TRBD1 (6 bases). This CDR3 contains 12 residues. Per the germline V gene, CDR1 is SGHTA and CDR2 is FQGNSA. V was cut by 6 bases and J by 8 bases, with 10 bases left in between. The variable domain in full, with the rest retrieved from reference TRBV7-2 and TRBJ1-4, is GAGVSQSPSNKVTEKGKDVELRCDPISGHTALYWYRQSLGQGLEFLIYFQGNSAPDKSGLPSDRFSAERTGGSVSTLTIQRTQQEDSAVYLCASRGGREKLFFGSGTQLSVL.

The rearrangement uses TRBV6-5 and TRBJ2-7, with TRBD1 matching 7 bases. Trimming removed 5 bases from V and 6 bases from J; junction bases left unmatched: 10. The CDR3 runs 14 residues. Germline loops: CDR1 MNHEY, CDR2 SVGAGI. The CDR3 coding sequence is TGTGCCAGCAGTGATAACGGATACAGGGGCGAGCAGTACTTC. This codes for CASSDNGYRGEQYF.

The V and J genes are TRBV19 and TRBJ2-2; 11 positions match TRBD1. With 5 bases clipped from V and 5 bases from J, the junction kept 7 bases outside the gene matches. Germline assignment: CDR1 LNHDA and CDR2 SQIVND (reference sequence). The CDR3 consists of 16 residues. The CDR3 sequence is CASSPRDRGTTGELFF. The CDR3 DNA sequence: TGTGCCAGTAGTCCCCGGGACAGGGGGACTACCGGGGAGCTGTTTTTT.

The chain uses TRBV4-3 and TRBJ2-2; D gene uncertain. Germline V gene sequence: CDR1 LGHNA, CDR2 YSLEER. The CDR3 runs 15 residues. The V gene lost 8 bases and the J gene lost 1 base, with 14 bases spanning the gap. CDR3 in amino acids: CASGWGVGNTGELFF. The DNA for the CDR3 is TGCGCCAGCGGGTGGGGTGTGGGGAACACCGGGGAGCTGTTTTTT.

This sequence joins TRBV5-1 and TRBJ1-4; D is possibly TRBD1 (6 bases). Germline CDR1 reads SGHRS; CDR2 reads YFSETQ. V was pared by 2 bases and J by 0 bases, with 14 bases between. The CDR3 has 17 amino acids. In DNA form, the CDR3 reads TGCGCCAGCAGCTTTACAGGGAACTATGCAACTAATGAAAAACTGTTTTTT. Its translation: CASSFTGNYATNEKLFF.

The chain carries TRBV6-5 and TRBJ2-1; 11 nucleotides match TRBD2. The trim removed 4 bases at V and 0 bases at J, leaving 2 bases unmatched. CDR1 and CDR2 from the germline V gene are MNHEY and SVGAGI. The CDR3 covers 16 residues. The DNA of the CDR3 is TGTGCCAGCAGTTTTAGCGGGGGGGCCTCCTACAATGAGCAGTTCTTC. Protein: CASSFSGGASYNEQFF.

The V call is TRBV5-4, the J call TRBJ1-2, with D tentatively TRBD1 (5 bases). This CDR3 has 14 residues. The V gene's germline CDR1 is SGHNT and CDR2 YYREEE (reference sequence). V lost 4 bases and J lost 3, with 13 bases in between. CDR3 nucleotide sequence: TGTGCCAGCAGCATTACGACAGTTCACTATGGCTACACCTTC. It encodes CASSITTVHYGYTF.

This rearrangement joins TRBV27 to TRBJ1-4, with a tentative D call TRBD1 (6 bases). Trimming cost V 0 bases and J 8 bases, with 10 bases left between them. CDR1 MNHEY and CDR2 SMNVEV come from the germline V gene (reference sequence). The CDR3 loop spans 14 amino acids. CDR3 DNA sequence: TGTGCCAGCAGTTTATCACGGGGGGCGGAAAAACTGTTTTTT. It encodes CASSLSRGAEKLFF.

The chain has TRBV13 and TRBJ1-1; 7 nucleotides align to TRBD1. The CDR3 length is 15 residues. Germline V gene data show CDR1 as PRHDT and CDR2 as FYEKMQ (reference sequence). The V gene end was trimmed by 5 bases and the J gene end by 5 bases; junction bases not matched to a gene: 11. This chain's CDR3 is CASSDRKGAGTEAFF. DNA for the CDR3: TGTGCCAGCAGCGATCGTAAGGGGGCTGGGACTGAAGCTTTCTTT.

The rearrangement links TRBV5-5 to TRBJ1-2; 12 bases match TRBD1. Germline loops: CDR1 SGHKS, CDR2 YYEKEE (reference sequence). After removal of 4 bases from V and 9 bases from J, the junction contained 7 bases not matched to a gene. The CDR3 covers 14 residues. The CDR3 is CASSPGQGAGSYTF. CDR3 nucleotide sequence: TGTGCCAGCAGCCCGGGACAGGGGGCTGGTAGCTACACCTTC.